The 29 T cell receptor beta chains reported below all come from one sample, sequenced in a study of T cell responses to AZD1222 COVID-19 vaccine. TCRdb's table, derived via immunoSEQ multiplex PCR, lists solely in-frame clones and lacks some. The data contain 150,000 to 190,000 clones, 90% of them singletons. The sequencing used peripheral blood, collected on day 0 of AZD1222 vaccination. These receptors were obtained from an adult in good health.

The chain recombines TRBV3-1 (or the pseudogene TRBV3-2) with TRBJ1-5, with D uncertain. CDR1 is LGHDT and CDR2 is YNNKEL in the germline V gene (reference sequence). The V end was cut by 1 base, the J end by 2 bases, with 3 bases between. This CDR3 region has 13 residues. The DNA of the CDR3 is TGTGCCAGCAGCCAAGCCGGCAATCAGCCCCAGCATTTT. The encoded protein is CASSQAGNQPQHF.

The chain recombines TRBV19 with TRBJ1-1; 9 bases align to TRBD1. V lost 2 bases and J lost 4; bases outside the gene matches: 5. CDR1 is LNHDA, CDR2 SQIVND, per germline (reference sequence). The CDR3 contains 15 residues. The CDR3 nucleotides are TGTGCCAGTAGTATATTTGGACAGGGGCCCACTGAAGCTTTCTTT. Translated: CASSIFGQGPTEAFF.

CDR3 in amino acids: CASSQTGPFPSSGNTIYF. The CDR3 nucleotides read TGCGCCAGCAGCCAAACGGGGCCGTTTCCGAGCTCTGGAAACACCATATATTTT. This rearrangement joins TRBV4-1 to TRBJ1-3, with D possibly matching TRBD1 (5 bases). V was trimmed by 2 bases and J by 0 bases, leaving 17 bases between them. Germline CDR1 reads MGHRA; CDR2 reads YSYEKL. The CDR3 totals 18 residues.

This chain links TRBV28 with TRBJ2-1; D gene ambiguous. Trimming left V 7 bases short and J 6 bases short, with 10 bases between. The CDR3 runs 12 residues. Germline CDR1 is MDHEN and CDR2 is SYDVKM. This CDR3 is CASMPQFNEQFF. CDR3 in DNA: TGTGCCAGCATGCCCCAGTTCAATGAGCAGTTCTTC.

This rearrangement joins TRBV5-5 to TRBJ2-7, with 8 bases lining up with TRBD1. V shed 0 bases and J 7 bases; nucleotides not matched to a gene: 9. The CDR3 length is 15 residues. CDR1 SGHKS and CDR2 YYEKEE come from the germline V gene (reference sequence). CDR3 in amino acids: CASSLGKQGVGEQYF. The CDR3 region has the DNA TGTGCCAGCAGCTTGGGAAAACAGGGGGTGGGTGAGCAGTACTTC.

V and J are TRBV7-9 and TRBJ2-2; D is possibly TRBD1 (5 bases). V was trimmed by 3 bases and J by 7 bases, leaving 9 bases between them. Germline lookup yields CDR1 SEHNR and CDR2 FQNEAQ (reference sequence). The CDR3 extends over 13 amino acids. CDR3 residues: CASSFAGLGELFF. CDR3 bases: TGTGCCAGCAGCTTTGCAGGGCTCGGGGAGCTGTTTTTT. Full variable domain (outside the CDR3, taken from reference TRBV7-9 and TRBJ2-2): DTGVSQNPRHKITKRGQNVTFRCDPISEHNRLYWYRQTLGQGPEFLTYFQNEAQLEKSRLLSDRFSAERPKGSFSTLEIQRTEQGDSAMYLCASSFAGLGELFFGEGSRLTVL.

Remarks on this clone: The identical CDR3 is also encoded by other nucleotide sequences in the sample. V and J are TRBV18 and TRBJ1-1; D uncertain. The germline V gene encodes CDR1 KGHSH and CDR2 LQKENI. This CDR3 region has 13 residues. V was trimmed by 6 bases and J by 1 base, leaving 9 bases between them. Here the CDR3 reads CASSPGGNTEAFF. The CDR3 region has the DNA TGTGCCAGCTCTCCCGGTGGGAACACTGAAGCTTTCTTT.

This clone was observed a single time. The DNA of the CDR3 is TGTGCCAGCAGCTTGGCCGTGGGACTTAACACCGGGGAGCTGTTTTTT. Translated: CASSLAVGLNTGELFF. The chain is built from TRBV5-8 and TRBJ2-2; D possibly corresponds to TRBD2 (6 bases). CDR1 and CDR2 from the germline V gene are SGHTS and YDEGEE. V shed 0 bases and J shed 2 bases, with 11 bases lying between them. The CDR3 runs 16 residues.

This rearrangement joins TRBV2 to TRBJ1-4, with 7 bases lining up with TRBD1. Unmatched junction bases numbered 11, after V lost 6 bases and J lost 7 bases. Germline V CDR1 and CDR2: SNHLY, FYNNEI. The CDR3 consists of 15 residues. DNA for the CDR3: TGTGCCAGCAGCAAAGGACAGGACTTAGTTGAAAAACTGTTTTTT. As protein: CASSKGQDLVEKLFF.

J is TRBJ1-1 and V is TRBV10-3, with TRBD1 identical over 8 bases. CDR1 and CDR2 from the germline V gene are ENHRY and SYGVKD. CDR3 size: 15 residues. V lost 6 bases and J lost 1; bases outside the gene matches: 7. This CDR3 is CAIRELTGGNTEAFF. In DNA, the CDR3 is TGTGCCATCAGGGAACTTACAGGGGGGAACACTGAAGCTTTCTTT.

The CDR3 here is CATSRSRVGTHQPQHF. As DNA, the CDR3 is TGTGCCACCAGCAGATCCCGAGTAGGTACCCATCAGCCCCAGCATTTT. This chain uses TRBV15 with TRBJ1-5; D unclear. V shed 2 bases and J shed 5 bases, with 16 bases lying between them. The CDR3 loop spans 16 amino acids. The germline V gene encodes CDR1 LNHNV and CDR2 YYDKDF (reference sequence).

In its sample, this clone was seen once. V usage is TRBV5-1 and J usage is TRBJ1-2; 9 nucleotides line up with TRBD1. Germline V CDR1 and CDR2: SGHRS, YFSETQ. The ends lost 7 bases at V and 6 bases at J; junction bases unmatched: 7. The CDR3 is 13 residues long. The CDR3 nucleotides read TGCGCCAGCGGGGGACAGGGATTAGATGGCTACACCTTC. Its translation is CASGGQGLDGYTF.

J is TRBJ1-4 and V is TRBV30; D is possibly TRBD1 (5 bases). V was clipped by 2 bases and J by 4 bases, with 11 bases between them. In germline, CDR1 is GTSNPN, CDR2 SVGIG (reference sequence). The CDR3 sequence is 14 residues long. Here the CDR3 reads CAWSRQGINEKLFF. CDR3 DNA sequence: TGTGCCTGGAGTCGCCAGGGCATTAATGAAAAACTGTTTTTT.

This clone was picked up one time. At one end the junction does not follow the germline gene, possibly because of a read error. This rearrangement joins TRBV9 to TRBJ2-3; possibly TRBD1 for D (5 bases). Germline assignment: CDR1 SGDLS and CDR2 YYNGEE. The CDR3 spans 15 residues. This chain's CDR3 is CASSVGLTVTNTQYF. The CDR3 nucleotides read TGTGCCAGCAGCGTCGGTCTGACAGTCACAAATACGCAGTATTTT. Looking up the rest from reference TRBV9 and TRBJ2-3 gives the full variable domain: DSGVTQTPKHLITATGQRVTLRCSPRSGDLSVYWYQQSLDQGLQFLIQYYNGEERAKGNILERFSAQQFPDLHSELNLSSLELGDSALYFCASSVGLTVTNTQYFGPGTRLTVL.

This clone was observed a handful of times. The chain uses TRBV6-2 or TRBV6-3 and TRBJ2-7, with 10 bases identical to TRBD2. The J segment lost 4 bases and the V segment lost 2 bases, leaving 5 bases of the junction unmatched. This CDR3 contains 15 residues. Looked up from germline, CDR1 is MNHEY and CDR2 is SVGEGT. This chain's CDR3 is CASSYVGLAQYEQYF. The CDR3 region has the DNA TGTGCCAGCAGTTACGTGGGACTAGCGCAATACGAGCAGTACTTC.

To note about this clone: At one boundary the junction diverges from the germline segment, which might be a read error. V usage is TRBV5-6 and J usage is TRBJ2-5; D uncertain. Germline V gene lookup returns CDR1 SGHDT and CDR2 YYEEEE. The CDR3 sequence is 11 residues long. The CDR3: CASSLLETIDF. The CDR3 DNA is TGTGCCAGCAGCTTGTTGGAGACAATAGACTTC.

The chain combines TRBV20-1 with TRBJ2-7; 11 bases are shared with TRBD2. Trimming took 3 bases from V and 3 from J; bases not matched to a gene: 10. Germline loops: CDR1 DFQATT, CDR2 SNEGSKA (reference sequence). This CDR3 contains 16 residues. The CDR3 DNA sequence: TGCAGTGCTAGTTCCAGACAGGGGACTAGCGGCTACGAGCAGTACTTC. It yields the protein CSASSRQGTSGYEQYF.

The rearrangement uses TRBV4-3 and TRBJ1-1; D uncertain. CDR1 and CDR2 from the germline V gene are LGHNA and YSLEER. The CDR3 extends over 15 amino acids. The ends were cut back, 5 bases at V and 1 base at J, with 14 bases in the middle. This chain's CDR3 is CASSSTGQPNTEAFF. In DNA, the CDR3 is TGCGCCAGCAGCTCGACCGGGCAACCGAACACTGAAGCTTTCTTT.

The chain is built from TRBV4-2 and TRBJ2-7; D gene uncertain. The germline V gene has CDR1 LGHNA and CDR2 YNFKEQ. The CDR3 consists of 16 residues. Trimming cost V 0 bases and J 1 base, with 13 bases left between them. The CDR3 coding sequence is TGTGCCAGCAGCCAAGATCCTAGGTCGCCGTCCTACGAGCAGTACTTC. Its protein product is CASSQDPRSPSYEQYF.

The CDR3 loop is CASSRDRDNSPLHF. The DNA of the CDR3 is TGTGCCAGCAGCAGGGACAGAGACAATTCACCCCTCCACTTT. The chain employs TRBV7-9 and TRBJ1-6; 7 bases agree with TRBD1. The V gene's germline CDR1 is SEHNR and CDR2 FQNEAQ (reference sequence). The CDR3 has 14 amino acids. Trimming cost V 5 bases and J 7 bases; bases outside gene matches: 5.

The chain uses TRBV7-9 and TRBJ2-7; 7 nucleotides agree with TRBD1. This CDR3 is 14 amino acids long. Germline V lookup: CDR1 SEHNR, CDR2 FQNEAQ (reference sequence). V lost 1 base to trimming and J lost 4 bases; unmatched junction nucleotides: 4. CDR3 protein: CASSLGGTAYEQYF. CDR3 sequence (DNA): TGTGCCAGCAGCTTAGGTGGGACAGCTTACGAGCAGTACTTC.

CDR3 bases: TGTGCCACCAGCAGAGATCCTTTCTCCCAAATGAACACTGAAGCTTTCTTT. Its translation is CATSRDPFSQMNTEAFF. The chain has TRBV15 and TRBJ1-1; no firm D call. Germline-derived CDR1 and CDR2 are LNHNV and YYDKDF (reference sequence). The CDR3 has 17 amino acids. V lost 0 bases and J 0 bases, leaving 14 bases between the germline ends.

This clone was counted a single time. The identical CDR3 is also encoded by other nucleotide sequences in the sample. The V and J genes are TRBV3-1 (or the pseudogene TRBV3-2) and TRBJ2-7, with D possibly matching TRBD1 (6 bases). Trimming removed 3 bases at V and 0 bases at J, with 6 bases between. The CDR3 extends over 13 amino acids. In germline, CDR1 is LGHDT, CDR2 YNNKEL (reference sequence). CDR3: CASSQDSSYEQYF. As DNA, the CDR3 is TGTGCCAGCAGCCAGGACAGCTCCTACGAGCAGTACTTC.

This chain links TRBV4-1 with TRBJ1-3; TRBD1 matches 7 bases. Trimming cost V 4 bases and J 4 bases; bases outside gene matches: 7. The germline gives CDR1 MGHRA, CDR2 YSYEKL. CDR3 length equals 15 residues. The CDR3 DNA follows: TGCGCCAGCAGCCCAAGGTGGACAGGAGGAAACACCATATATTTT. Its protein product is CASSPRWTGGNTIYF.

The V gene is TRBV19, the J gene TRBJ1-1; D not certain. Germline V gene lookup returns CDR1 LNHDA and CDR2 SQIVND (reference sequence). The CDR3 extends over 13 amino acids. The V gene lost 2 bases and the J gene lost 4 bases, with 8 bases spanning the gap. In DNA form, the CDR3 reads TGTGCCAGTAGTATAAGCGTTTCCACTGAAGCTTTCTTT. It yields the protein CASSISVSTEAFF.

The CDR3 here is CASSQELAEGADTQYF. CDR3 DNA sequence: TGCGCCAGCAGCCAAGAACTAGCGGAGGGGGCAGATACGCAGTATTTT. V gene TRBV4-3 combines with J gene TRBJ2-3, with TRBD2 identical over 8 bases. This CDR3 comprises 16 residues. Germline lookup yields CDR1 LGHNA and CDR2 YSLEER. The V segment lost 0 bases and the J segment 4 bases; nucleotides outside the gene matches: 6.

This clone was observed once. The sample carries other DNA sequences with the same CDR3. The chain carries TRBV18 and TRBJ1-2, with unresolved D. The CDR3 has 12 amino acids. From germline, CDR1 is KGHSH and CDR2 LQKENI. V was shortened by 2 bases and J by 4 bases, with 5 bases between the two germline ends. CDR3 in amino acids: CASSPDLYGYTF. The CDR3 bases are TGTGCCAGCTCACCAGATCTCTATGGCTACACCTTC.

This clone has just one count. J is TRBJ2-7 and V is TRBV18, with 7 bases aligning to TRBD1. CDR3 length equals 13 residues. With V trimmed by 3 bases and J by 10 bases, 9 bases remained unmatched. The germline CDR1 and CDR2 sequences are KGHSH and LQKENI. The CDR3 loop reads CASSPGKGQDQYF. The CDR3 DNA is TGTGCCAGCTCACCGGGGAAAGGACAGGATCAGTACTTC.

V usage is TRBV3-1 (or the pseudogene TRBV3-2) and J usage is TRBJ1-2; no clear D. This CDR3 has 15 residues. Germline V gene lookup returns CDR1 LGHDT and CDR2 YNNKEL (reference sequence). Deletions cut 3 bases from V and 3 bases from J, with 14 bases between. The CDR3, as DNA: TGTGCCAGCAGCCACCTCGTAGACACTCACTATGGCTACACCTTC. Translating it yields CASSHLVDTHYGYTF.